The clone carrying this TCR beta chain turned up a few times. Its antigen is undetermined. CDR3 length: 12 amino acids. CDR1 is WSHSY and CDR2 is SAAADI in the germline V gene. The V gene lost 5 bases and the J gene lost 3 bases, with 8 bases spanning the gap. During its preparation, the TCRbeta library received unique molecular identifiers. From the PCR reads, TCRdb called clonotypes with MiXCR, one entry per CDR3 protein. The sample comprises about 640,000 distinct CDR3 sequences, 13% of which are singletons, and around 2.2% rests with the top ten. These data are taken from a study of T-cell reconstitution after alpha-beta-depleted transplantation in children. Study-level points and caveats: One year after transplant, T-cell counts and diversity came mostly from newly produced T cells. In some patients, recipient T cells and intrathymic progenitors surviving conditioning explained high day-60 diversity.

The source is a male patient younger than 18 who had a stem cell transplant for acute myeloid leukemia, so the T cells may come from the graft donor. This sequence joins TRBV10-2 and TRBJ2-7; a weak D match, TRBD2 (6 bases). Specimen: PBMCs, mostly from graft donor cells, collected 360 days after TCRalphabeta/CD19-depleted stem cell transplant. Here the CDR3 DNA reads TGCGCCAGCAGTCGGGAGAACTACGAGCAGTACTTC. It codes for CASSRENYEQYF.